This T cell receptor (beta chain) was retrieved from a study of blood T cell repertoires in COVID-19. Study as a whole: T cells, B-cell-depleted T cells, or PBMCs supplied cDNA or gDNA.

TCRdb's table, derived via immunoSEQ multiplex PCR, lists solely in-frame clones and lacks some. The data contain 120,000 or so clones, around three quarters of them singletons. This CDR3 is 15 amino acids long. V lost 0 bases and J lost 2, with 10 bases in between. Germline values: CDR1 LNHDA, CDR2 SQIVND (reference sequence). Sequences were obtained from peripheral blood. This TCR came from a man aged 35-49 years with active or convalescent COVID-19. The chain carries TRBV19 and TRBJ1-1; D gene uncertain. This chain's CDR3 is CASSIDSGLNTEAFF. Here the CDR3 DNA reads TGTGCCAGTAGTATAGACAGCGGGCTCAACACTGAAGCTTTCTTT. Full variable domain (outside the CDR3, taken from reference TRBV19 and TRBJ1-1): DGGITQSPKYLFRKEGQNVTLSCEQNLNHDAMYWYRQDPGQGLRLIYYSQIVNDFQKGDIAEGYSVSREKKESFPLTVTSAQKNPTAFYLCASSIDSGLNTEAFFGQGTRLTVV.